This passage covers 3 T cell receptor beta chains from one sample sequenced in a study of OX40 agonist ivuxolimab in advanced cancers. Sequencing was performed with immunoSEQ multiplex PCR; in TCRdb, only in-frame clones are kept and a portion is missing. The repertoire holds about 41,000 clones, with approximately 82% as singletons. Sequencing was performed on CD4+ or CD8+ T cells sorted from blood, taken in a trial of the OX40 agonist ivuxolimab. Receptors originate from an adult with an advanced solid tumor such as melanoma, head and neck, liver or kidney cancer.

The V call is TRBV11-2, the J call TRBJ2-1, with D perhaps TRBD2 (5 bases). Trimming cost V 6 bases and J 0 bases, with 6 bases left between them. This CDR3 is built from 13 residues. Germline assignment: CDR1 SGHAT and CDR2 FQNNGV. CDR3 protein: CASRGSSYNEQFF. CDR3 DNA sequence: TGTGCCAGCAGGGGGAGCTCCTACAATGAGCAGTTCTTC.

The rearrangement joins TRBV6-5 to TRBJ1-4; 8 bases are a match to TRBD1. J lost 6 bases, V lost 6 bases, and 9 bases had no gene match. This CDR3 contains 15 residues. In germline, CDR1 is MNHEY, CDR2 SVGAGI. The DNA of the CDR3 is TGTGCCAGCAGCCGAGGCAGGGGGCAAGATGAAAAACTGTTTTTT. It encodes CASSRGRGQDEKLFF.

This rearrangement joins TRBV11-1 to TRBJ2-3, with 12 bases that match TRBD1. The junction had 12 bases not matched to a gene; V was cut back by 5 bases and J by 3 bases. The germline V gene encodes CDR1 SGHAT and CDR2 FQDESV (reference sequence). The CDR3 sequence is 18 residues long. CDR3 residues: CASSVPSGTGGETDTQYF. The CDR3 DNA sequence: TGTGCCAGCAGCGTTCCTTCCGGGACAGGGGGCGAGACAGATACGCAGTATTTT. Combining the CDR3 with reference TRBV11-1 and TRBJ2-3 gives the whole variable domain EAEVAQSPRYKITEKSQAVAFWCDPISGHATLYWYRQILGQGPELLVQFQDESVVDDSQLPKDRFSAERLKGVDSTLKIQPAELGDSAMYLCASSVPSGTGGETDTQYFGPGTRLTVL.